These T cell receptor beta chains were read from a single sample in a study of PD-1 blockade in classical Hodgkin lymphoma. Assay used: immunoSEQ multiplex PCR; TCRdb lists only in-frame clones, some missing. Among 20,000 or so clones listed, roughly 75% were seen once. The sample in question was peripheral blood mononuclear cells (PBMCs), obtained before the second cycle of nivolumab. All receptors come from a human donor with classical Hodgkin lymphoma. CDR3s include the opening cysteine and the closing phenylalanine or tryptophan. Each record gives: J gene, V gene, clone size, D gene, CDR3 protein, CDR3 DNA. The D gene is left open where the match is weak. Clone size is given for some rows only: seen once, a few or many times, or a class if the clone is expanded.

TRBJ2-3	TRBV5-1	few	TRBD2	CASTLEGAGAGDTQYF	TGCGCCAGCACCCTTGAGGGAGCGGGAGCGGGAGATACGCAGTATTTT
TRBJ2-1	TRBV7-2	NA	NA	CASSTLVSGTYNEQFF	TGTGCCAGCAGCACGTTGGTGTCAGGTACCTACAATGAGCAGTTCTTC
TRBJ2-4	TRBV10-1	few	TRBD1	CASSRDRDNIQYF	TGCGCCAGCAGCCGGGACAGGGATAACATTCAGTACTTC
TRBJ2-5	TRBV7-9	NA	TRBD1	CASSSYSRTGHTETQYF	TGTGCCAGCAGTTCCTACTCGCGGACAGGGCATACGGAGACCCAGTACTTC
TRBJ2-3	TRBV2	NA	NA	CASTPDGLSTDTQYF	TGTGCCAGCACCCCCGACGGGCTTAGCACAGATACGCAGTATTTT
TRBJ2-1	TRBV10-1	NA	TRBD2	CASSESGRGYNEQFF	TGCGCCAGCAGTGAAAGCGGGAGGGGATACAATGAGCAGTTCTTC
TRBJ1-2	TRBV2	NA	NA	CASSEALRGHIIGGYTF	TGTGCCAGCAGTGAAGCGCTTAGGGGACATATAATCGGGGGCTACACCTTC
TRBJ1-5	TRBV7-9	NA	TRBD1	CASSRGQGSNQPQHF	TGTGCCAGCAGCAGGGGACAGGGGAGCAATCAGCCCCAGCATTTT
TRBJ2-1	TRBV19	NA	NA	CASSKKGPGQSYNEQFF	TGTGCCAGTAGTAAAAAAGGTCCCGGACAGAGTTACAATGAGCAGTTCTTC
TRBJ1-1	TRBV19	once	TRBD1	CASKPTGTGGSEAFF	TGTGCCAGTAAACCTACCGGGACAGGGGGCTCTGAAGCTTTCTTT
TRBJ1-2	TRBV4-1	NA	NA	CASSQEPPRTTPLYGYTF	TGCGCCAGCAGCCAAGAGCCGCCCCGGACAACGCCTTTATATGGCTACACCTTC
TRBJ1-1	TRBV18	NA	NA	CASSPPGVDTEAFF	TGTGCCAGCTCACCACCGGGTGTTGACACTGAAGCTTTCTTT
TRBJ2-7	TRBV20-1	NA	NA	CSASGGDEQYF	TGCAGTGCTAGCGGGGGCGACGAGCAGTACTTC
TRBJ2-5	TRBV2	NA	TRBD2	CASSPLAGGQETQYF	TGTGCCAGCAGCCCACTAGCGGGAGGGCAAGAGACCCAGTACTTC
TRBJ1-2	TRBV2	few	TRBD1	CASSEEGQGYGYTF	TGTGCCAGCAGTGAAGAGGGACAGGGGTATGGCTACACCTTC
TRBJ2-7	TRBV28	medium-sized	TRBD1	CASSPRVGDRGSYEQYF	TGTGCCAGCAGTCCTCGAGTGGGGGACAGGGGATCCTACGAGCAGTACTTC
TRBJ2-5	TRBV20-1	few	NA	CSARVEETQYF	TGCAGTGCTAGAGTAGAGGAGACCCAGTACTTC
TRBJ2-2	TRBV29-1	NA	NA	CSVAPGGYGELFF	TGCAGCGTCGCCCCAGGCGGTTACGGGGAGCTGTTTTTT
TRBJ1-1	TRBV18	NA	NA	CASSPTQGLVNRNTEAFF	TGTGCCAGCTCACCAACCCAGGGGCTGGTCAATCGGAACACTGAAGCTTTCTTT
TRBJ2-1	TRBV18	NA	NA	CASSPSQGLFYNEQFF	TGTGCCAGCTCACCGTCGCAGGGACTTTTCTACAATGAGCAGTTCTTC
TRBJ1-5	TRBV11-2	NA	TRBD1	CASSLVGTGGYNQPQHF	TGTGCCAGCAGCTTAGTTGGGACAGGGGGGTACAATCAGCCCCAGCATTTT
TRBJ2-3	TRBV29-1	NA	NA	CSAAGTSNTDTQYF	TGCAGCGCCGCCGGGACCTCAAACACAGATACGCAGTATTTT
TRBJ2-4	TRBV5-1	NA	NA	CASSWSPLSIAKNIQYF	TGCGCCAGCAGCTGGTCCCCCTTGAGTATAGCCAAAAACATTCAGTACTTC
TRBJ2-7	TRBV10-2	NA	TRBD2	CASSEWVGGRGDEQYF	TGCGCCAGCAGTGAGTGGGTTGGCGGGAGAGGGGACGAGCAGTACTTC
TRBJ2-6	TRBV5-8	once	TRBD1	CASSLGQGRSSGANVLTF	TGTGCCAGCAGCCTCGGACAGGGAAGGAGCTCTGGGGCCAACGTCCTGACTTTC
TRBJ2-7	TRBV11-1	NA	NA	CASSLNVRQDSYEQYF	TGTGCCAGCAGCTTAAATGTAAGGCAGGACTCCTACGAGCAGTACTTC
TRBJ2-7	TRBV7-8	few	TRBD1	CASSWDRAYEQYF	TGTGCCAGCAGCTGGGACAGGGCCTACGAGCAGTACTTC
TRBJ2-5	TRBV18	NA	NA	CASSSRQDETQYF	TGTGCCAGCTCATCGAGACAGGACGAGACCCAGTACTTC